This TCR beta chain was identified in a study of blood T cell repertoires in COVID-19. Across the whole study: From T cells, B-cell-depleted T cells, or PBMCs came the material, which was cDNA or gDNA.

Germline V CDR1 and CDR2: MNHEY, SVGAGI. V lost 0 bases to trimming and J lost 8 bases, with 11 bases between them. The CDR3 extends over 13 amino acids. In the original processing: Reference gene primer amplification gave estimated nucleated cell counts. The repertoire was sequenced with immunoSEQ multiplex PCR; TCRdb's copy has only in-frame clones and lacks some. Clone size and the V and J calls come from that table; the DNA yielded D and trimming. Of roughly 180,000 clones listed, approximately 89% are singletons. What was sequenced was peripheral blood. This sequence was found in a woman in her thirties with acute or convalescent COVID-19. The rearrangement joins TRBV6-5 to TRBJ2-7; D may be TRBD2 (5 bases). The CDR3 DNA reads as TGTGCCAGCAGTTACTCGCCTGGGGAGAAGCAGTACTTC. It specifies CASSYSPGEKQYF.